This record looks at one T cell receptor beta chain sequence and its context. It was with 60 Vbeta and 13 Jbeta primers that the PCR ran. The method was immunoSEQ multiplex PCR; TCRdb's version includes in-frame clones alone and lacks a portion of them. The data show under 150,000 clones, around three quarters seen once. These data belong to a study of cytomegalovirus exposure and HLA in healthy donors. The CDR3 is 17 residues long. Germline trimming cut 6 bases from V and 5 bases from J; bases unmatched to any gene: 13. Germline-derived CDR1 and CDR2 are SNHLY and FYNNEI. The chain links TRBV2 to TRBJ1-1; 12 nucleotides match TRBD1. Input material: PBMCs. The TCR originated in a woman between 45 and 65 years old in good health and CMV-seronegative. CDR3 in DNA: TGTGCCAGCAGATCTGTGGGACAGGGGGCAAGGTGGACTGAAGCTTTCTTT. Amino acid sequence: CASRSVGQGARWTEAFF.